This T cell receptor beta chain was documented in a study of molecular identifiers for immune sequencing clone quantification. The CDR3 extends over 17 amino acids. Germline loops: CDR1 MNHEY, CDR2 SMNVEV (reference sequence). V shed 6 bases, J shed 7 bases, and the junction held 17 bases outside the gene matches. Naive CD8 library inputs spanned roughly 20,000 to 1,100,000 sorted cells and 10%, 30% or 50% RNA. This clonotype was seen many times. As previously described, bulk TCR libraries were made using listed TCR primers. MiXCR, run by TCRdb on the PCR reads, gives a single entry per CDR3 protein. The table records about 89,000 distinct CDR3 sequences, roughly 19% of them present only once.

Sequenced input: naive CD8+ T cells from blood, with Jurkat cell RNA spiked in. Regarding subset: FACS-sorted CD8+CD4-CCR7+CD45RA+ naive T cells. This clonotype was sampled from a human donor in good health. Some libraries in this study had Jurkat cell RNA spiked in. The chain carries TRBV27 and TRBJ2-1; the match to TRBD2 covers 8 bases. In nucleotides, the CDR3 is TGTGCCAGCAGCCAAGTCAAAAGCGGGGGACCCGATAATGAGCAGTTCTTC. This translates into CASSQVKSGGPDNEQFF.